The present T cell receptor (beta chain) was sequenced within a study of technical replicates of blood from a few donors. V lost 2 bases and J lost 6, with 17 bases in between. This CDR3 is 15 amino acids long. Germline values: CDR1 SGHTA, CDR2 FQGNSA. TCRdb's copy holds only in-frame clones and misses some; the assay was immunoSEQ multiplex PCR. The sample carries some 49,000 clones, about 93% recorded once. The rearrangement links TRBV7-2 to TRBJ2-7; D might be TRBD1 (6 bases). The sequence derives from a human donor in good health. Some clones in this sample may be carry-over from other donors' samples. Sequencing was performed on PBMCs. CDR3 loop: CASSLQTSRGGEQYF. DNA for the CDR3: TGTGCCAGCAGCTTACAGACCTCAAGAGGGGGCGAGCAGTACTTC. Complete variable domain (other parts from reference TRBV7-2 and TRBJ2-7): GAGVSQSPSNKVTEKGKDVELRCDPISGHTALYWYRQSLGQGLEFLIYFQGNSAPDKSGLPSDRFSAERTGGSVSTLTIQRTQQEDSAVYLCASSLQTSRGGEQYFGPGTRLTVT.